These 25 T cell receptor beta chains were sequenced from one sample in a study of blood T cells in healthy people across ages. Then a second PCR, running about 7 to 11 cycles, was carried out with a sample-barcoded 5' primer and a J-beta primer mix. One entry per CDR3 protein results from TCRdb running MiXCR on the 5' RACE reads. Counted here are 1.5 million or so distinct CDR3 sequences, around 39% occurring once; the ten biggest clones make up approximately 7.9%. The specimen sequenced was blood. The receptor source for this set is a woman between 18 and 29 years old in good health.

CDR3 in amino acids: CASSVAGQNAYEQYF. In DNA form, the CDR3 reads TGTGCCAGCAGCGTAGCGGGACAAAACGCCTACGAGCAGTACTTC. The chain combines TRBV9 with TRBJ2-7, with D tentatively TRBD1 (6 bases). With 0 bases removed from V and 2 bases from J, the gap between germline ends came to 12 bases. The CDR3 consists of 15 residues. The V gene's germline CDR1 is SGDLS and CDR2 YYNGEE.

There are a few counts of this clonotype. CDR3 amino acids: CASSRDREDTEAFF. In nucleotides, the CDR3 is TGTGCCAGCAGCCGGGACAGGGAGGACACTGAAGCTTTCTTT. The chain carries TRBV7-2 and TRBJ1-1, with 9 bases matching TRBD1. Trimming took 5 bases from V and 3 from J; bases not matched to a gene: 4. The CDR3 is 14 amino acids. Germline assignment: CDR1 SGHTA and CDR2 FQGNSA.

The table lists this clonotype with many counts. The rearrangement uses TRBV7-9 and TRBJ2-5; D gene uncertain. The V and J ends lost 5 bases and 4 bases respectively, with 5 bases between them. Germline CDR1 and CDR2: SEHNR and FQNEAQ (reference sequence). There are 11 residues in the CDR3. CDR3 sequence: CASSPPETQYF. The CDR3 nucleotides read TGTGCCAGCAGCCCACCAGAGACCCAGTACTTC.

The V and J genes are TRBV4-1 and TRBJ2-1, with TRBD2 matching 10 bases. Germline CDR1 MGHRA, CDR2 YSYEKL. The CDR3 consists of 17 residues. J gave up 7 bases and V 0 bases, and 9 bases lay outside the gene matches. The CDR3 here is CASSQEASGGFRNEQFF. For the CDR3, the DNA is TGCGCCAGCAGCCAAGAGGCTAGCGGGGGCTTTCGGAATGAGCAGTTCTTC.

The CDR3 DNA reads TGTGCCAGCAGCCAAATAGACAGCCAAGAGACCCAGTACTTC. Protein sequence: CASSQIDSQETQYF. This sequence joins TRBV4-2 and TRBJ2-5, with a possible D match to TRBD1 (5 bases). Trimming pared 2 bases from V and 1 base from J, leaving 8 bases between. CDR1 and CDR2 from the germline V gene are LGHNA and YNFKEQ. The CDR3 extends over 14 amino acids.

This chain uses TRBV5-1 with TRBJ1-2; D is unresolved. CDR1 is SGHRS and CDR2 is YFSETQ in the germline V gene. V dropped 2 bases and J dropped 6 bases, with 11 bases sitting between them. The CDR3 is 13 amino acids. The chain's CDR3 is CASSFGELNGYTF. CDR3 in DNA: TGCGCCAGCAGCTTTGGGGAATTGAATGGCTACACCTTC.

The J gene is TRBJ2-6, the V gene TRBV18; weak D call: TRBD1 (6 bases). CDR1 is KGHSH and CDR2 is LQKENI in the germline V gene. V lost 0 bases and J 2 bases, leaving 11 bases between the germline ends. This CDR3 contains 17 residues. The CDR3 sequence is CASSPPGTSAGANVLTF. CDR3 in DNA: TGTGCCAGCTCACCACCTGGGACATCCGCTGGGGCCAACGTCCTGACTTTC. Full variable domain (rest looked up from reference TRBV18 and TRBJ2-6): NAGVMQNPRHLVRRRGQEARLRCSPMKGHSHVYWYRQLPEEGLKFMVYLQKENIIDESGMPKERFSAEFPKEGPSILRIQQVVRGDSAAYFCASSPPGTSAGANVLTFGAGSRLTVL.

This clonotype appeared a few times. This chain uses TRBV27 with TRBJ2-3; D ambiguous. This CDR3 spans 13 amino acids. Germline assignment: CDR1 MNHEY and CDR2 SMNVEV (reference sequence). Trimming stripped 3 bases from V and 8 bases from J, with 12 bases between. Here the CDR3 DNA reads TGTGCCAGCAGTTTTGGATTATCCTCTACGCAGTATTTT. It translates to CASSFGLSSTQYF.

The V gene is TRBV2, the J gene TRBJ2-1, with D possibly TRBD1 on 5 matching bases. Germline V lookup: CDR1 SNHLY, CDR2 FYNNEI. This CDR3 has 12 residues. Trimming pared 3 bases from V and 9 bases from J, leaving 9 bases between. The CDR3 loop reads CASSEGRGEQFF. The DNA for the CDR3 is TGTGCCAGCAGTGAGGGTAGGGGTGAGCAGTTCTTC.

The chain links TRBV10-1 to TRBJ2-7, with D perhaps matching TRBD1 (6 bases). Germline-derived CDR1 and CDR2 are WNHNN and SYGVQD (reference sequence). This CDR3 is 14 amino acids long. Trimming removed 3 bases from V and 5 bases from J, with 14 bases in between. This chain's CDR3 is CASSDYRESDEQYF. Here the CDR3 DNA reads TGCGCCAGCAGTGATTACAGGGAGTCGGACGAGCAGTACTTC.

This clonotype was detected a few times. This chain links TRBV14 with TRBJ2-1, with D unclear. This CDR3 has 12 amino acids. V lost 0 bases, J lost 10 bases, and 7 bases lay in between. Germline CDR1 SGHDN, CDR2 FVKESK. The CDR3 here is CASSQERREQFF. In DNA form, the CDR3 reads TGTGCCAGCAGCCAAGAAAGGCGGGAGCAGTTCTTC.

The CDR3 region has the DNA TGTGCCAGCAGTTCTGTACAGGGTCACCCCGGGGAGCTGTTTTTT. Translated, it gives CASSSVQGHPGELFF. V gene TRBV12-3 or TRBV12-4 combines with J gene TRBJ2-2; D is perhaps TRBD1 (6 bases). The V and J ends lost 4 bases and 6 bases respectively, with 15 bases between them. This CDR3 is built from 15 residues.

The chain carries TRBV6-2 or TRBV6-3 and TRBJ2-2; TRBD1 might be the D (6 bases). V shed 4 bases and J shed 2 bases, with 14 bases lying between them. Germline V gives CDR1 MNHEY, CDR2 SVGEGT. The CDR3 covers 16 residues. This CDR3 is CASSSSGQKNTGELFF. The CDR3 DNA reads TGTGCCAGCAGTTCATCCGGACAGAAAAACACCGGGGAGCTGTTTTTT.

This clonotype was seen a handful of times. CDR3 sequence reads: CASSERGGKRETQYF. Written as DNA, the CDR3 is TGTGCCAGCAGTGAAAGGGGCGGGAAGAGGGAGACCCAGTACTTC. This chain connects TRBV2 to TRBJ2-5; D is possibly TRBD2 (6 bases). V was pared by 2 bases and J by 5 bases, with 15 bases between. This CDR3 is built from 15 residues. Looked up from germline, CDR1 is SNHLY and CDR2 is FYNNEI.

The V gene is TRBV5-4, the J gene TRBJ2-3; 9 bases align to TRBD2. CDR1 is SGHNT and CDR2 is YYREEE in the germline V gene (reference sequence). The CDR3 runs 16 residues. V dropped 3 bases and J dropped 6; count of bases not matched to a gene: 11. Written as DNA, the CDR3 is TGTGCCAGCAGCTCTGGCGGGAGGGCCGATTGGGATACGCAGTATTTT. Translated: CASSSGGRADWDTQYF.

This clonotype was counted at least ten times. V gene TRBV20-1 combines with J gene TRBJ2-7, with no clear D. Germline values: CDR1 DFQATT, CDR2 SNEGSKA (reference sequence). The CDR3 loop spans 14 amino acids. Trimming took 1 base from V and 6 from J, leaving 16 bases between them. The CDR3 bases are TGCAGTGCTAGAGGGCACCAGGACGGCGGCGAGCAGTACTTC. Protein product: CSARGHQDGGEQYF.

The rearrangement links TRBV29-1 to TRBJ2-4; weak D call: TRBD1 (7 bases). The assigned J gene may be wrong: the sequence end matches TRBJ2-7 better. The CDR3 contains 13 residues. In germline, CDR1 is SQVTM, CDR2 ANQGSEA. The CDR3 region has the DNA TGCAGCGGCCCGGCAGGGGGGAGGTACGAGCAGTACTTC. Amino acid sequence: CSGPAGGRYEQYF.

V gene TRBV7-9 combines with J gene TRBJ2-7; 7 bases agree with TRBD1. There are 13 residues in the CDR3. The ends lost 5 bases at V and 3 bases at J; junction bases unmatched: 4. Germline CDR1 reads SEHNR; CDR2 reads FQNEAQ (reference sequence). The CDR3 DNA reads TGTGCCAGCAGCACAGGACAGGACTACGAGCAGTACTTC. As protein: CASSTGQDYEQYF. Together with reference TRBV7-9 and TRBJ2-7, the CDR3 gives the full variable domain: DTGVSQNPRHKITKRGQNVTFRCDPISEHNRLYWYRQTLGQGPEFLTYFQNEAQLEKSRLLSDRFSAERPKGSFSTLEIQRTEQGDSAMYLCASSTGQDYEQYFGPGTRLTVT.

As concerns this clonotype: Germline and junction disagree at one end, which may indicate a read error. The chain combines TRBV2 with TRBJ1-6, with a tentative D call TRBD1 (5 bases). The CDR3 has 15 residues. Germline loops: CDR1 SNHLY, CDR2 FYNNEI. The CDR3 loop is CASSERRGENSPPHF. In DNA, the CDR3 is TGTGCCAGCAGTGAGAGAAGGGGTGAAAATTCACCCCCCCACTTT.

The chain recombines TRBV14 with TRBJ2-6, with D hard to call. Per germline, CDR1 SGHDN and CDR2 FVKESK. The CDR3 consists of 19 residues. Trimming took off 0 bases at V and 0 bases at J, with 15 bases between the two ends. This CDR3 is CASSQENIGINSGANVLTF. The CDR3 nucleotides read TGTGCCAGCAGCCAAGAGAACATCGGAATCAACTCTGGGGCCAACGTCCTGACTTTC.

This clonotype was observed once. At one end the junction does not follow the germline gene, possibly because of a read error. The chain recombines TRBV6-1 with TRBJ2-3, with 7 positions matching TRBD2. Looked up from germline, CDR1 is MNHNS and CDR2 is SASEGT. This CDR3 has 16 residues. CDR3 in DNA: TGTGCCAGCAGTGAATTAGAGCGGGAATATACAGATGCGCAGTATTTT. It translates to CASSELEREYTDAQYF.

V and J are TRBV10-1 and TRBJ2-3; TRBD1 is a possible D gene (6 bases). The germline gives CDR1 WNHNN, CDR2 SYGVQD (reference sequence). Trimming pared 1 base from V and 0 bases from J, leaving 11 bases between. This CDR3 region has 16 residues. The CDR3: CASSECTGFSTDTQYF. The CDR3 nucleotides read TGCGCCAGCAGTGAGTGTACAGGGTTTAGCACAGATACGCAGTATTTT.

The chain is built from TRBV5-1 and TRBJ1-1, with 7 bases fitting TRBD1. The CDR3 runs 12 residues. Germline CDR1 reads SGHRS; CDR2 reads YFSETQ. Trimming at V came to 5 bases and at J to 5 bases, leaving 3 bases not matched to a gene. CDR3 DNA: TGCGCCAGCAGTACAGGGGAGACTGAAGCTTTCTTT. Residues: CASSTGETEAFF.

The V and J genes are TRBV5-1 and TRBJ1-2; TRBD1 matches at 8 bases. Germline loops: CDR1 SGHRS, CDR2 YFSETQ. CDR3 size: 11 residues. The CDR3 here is CALDRAYGYTF. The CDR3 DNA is TGCGCTCTGGACAGGGCTTATGGCTACACCTTC.

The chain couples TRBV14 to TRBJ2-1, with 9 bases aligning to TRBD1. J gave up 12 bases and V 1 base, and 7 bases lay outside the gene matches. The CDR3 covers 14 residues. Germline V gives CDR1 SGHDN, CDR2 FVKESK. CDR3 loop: CASSQVAGTGRQFF. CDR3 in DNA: TGTGCCAGCAGCCAAGTAGCCGGGACAGGGAGGCAGTTCTTC.